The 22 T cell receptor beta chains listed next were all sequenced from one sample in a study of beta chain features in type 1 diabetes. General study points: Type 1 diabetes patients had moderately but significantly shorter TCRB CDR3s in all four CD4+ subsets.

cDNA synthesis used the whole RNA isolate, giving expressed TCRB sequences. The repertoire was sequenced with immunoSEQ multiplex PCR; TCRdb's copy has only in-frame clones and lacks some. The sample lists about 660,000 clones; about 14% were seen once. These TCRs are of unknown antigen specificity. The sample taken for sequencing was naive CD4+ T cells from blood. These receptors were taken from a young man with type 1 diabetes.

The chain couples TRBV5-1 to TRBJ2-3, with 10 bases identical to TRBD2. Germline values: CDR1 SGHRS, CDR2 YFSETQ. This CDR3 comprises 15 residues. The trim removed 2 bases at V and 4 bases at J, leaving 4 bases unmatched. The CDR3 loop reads CASSLAGGPADTQYF. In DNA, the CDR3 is TGCGCCAGCAGCTTAGCGGGAGGGCCGGCAGATACGCAGTATTTT.

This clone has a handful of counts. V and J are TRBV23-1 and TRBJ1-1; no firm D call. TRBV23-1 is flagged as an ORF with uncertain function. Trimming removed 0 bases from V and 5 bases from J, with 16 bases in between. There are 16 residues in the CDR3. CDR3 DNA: TGCGCCAGCAGTCAATCGAGACTCGGCGAGGATACTGAAGCTTTCTTT. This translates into CASSQSRLGEDTEAFF.

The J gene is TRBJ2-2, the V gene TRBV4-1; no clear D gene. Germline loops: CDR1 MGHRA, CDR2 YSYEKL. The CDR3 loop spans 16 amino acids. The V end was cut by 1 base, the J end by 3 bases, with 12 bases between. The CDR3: CASSQVMTSDTGELFF. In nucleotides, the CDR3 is TGCGCCAGCAGCCAAGTTATGACAAGTGACACCGGGGAGCTGTTTTTT.

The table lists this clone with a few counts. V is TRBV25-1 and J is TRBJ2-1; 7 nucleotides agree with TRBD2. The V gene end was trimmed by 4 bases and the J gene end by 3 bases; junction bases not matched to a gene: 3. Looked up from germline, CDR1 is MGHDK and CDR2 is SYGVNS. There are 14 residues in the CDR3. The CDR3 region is CASSGAGRYNEQFF. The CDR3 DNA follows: TGTGCCAGCAGTGGAGCGGGGCGCTACAATGAGCAGTTCTTC.

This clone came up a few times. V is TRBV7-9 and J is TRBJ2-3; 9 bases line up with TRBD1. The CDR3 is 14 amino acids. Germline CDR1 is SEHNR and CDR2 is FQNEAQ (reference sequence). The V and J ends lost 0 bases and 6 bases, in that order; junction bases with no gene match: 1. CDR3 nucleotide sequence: TGTGCCAGCAGCTTAGCAGGACAGGGGGATACGCAGTATTTT. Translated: CASSLAGQGDTQYF.

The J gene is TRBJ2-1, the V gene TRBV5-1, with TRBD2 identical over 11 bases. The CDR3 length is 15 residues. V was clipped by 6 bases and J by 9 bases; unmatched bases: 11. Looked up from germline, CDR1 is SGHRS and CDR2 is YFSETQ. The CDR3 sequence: CASKFLSGREGEQFF. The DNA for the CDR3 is TGCGCCAGCAAATTCCTTAGCGGGAGGGAGGGTGAGCAGTTCTTC.

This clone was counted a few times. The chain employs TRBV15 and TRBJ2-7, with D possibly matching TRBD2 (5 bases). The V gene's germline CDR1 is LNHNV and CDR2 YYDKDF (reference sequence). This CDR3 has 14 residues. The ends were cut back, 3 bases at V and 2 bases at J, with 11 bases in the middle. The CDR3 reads CATSREDGAYEQYF. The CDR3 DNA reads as TGTGCCACCAGCAGGGAGGACGGCGCCTACGAGCAGTACTTC.

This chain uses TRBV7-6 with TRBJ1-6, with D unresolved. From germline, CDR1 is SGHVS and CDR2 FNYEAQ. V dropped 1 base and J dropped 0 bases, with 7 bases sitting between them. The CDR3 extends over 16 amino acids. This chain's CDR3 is CASSLVQPSYNSPLHF. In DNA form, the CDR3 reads TGTGCCAGCAGCTTAGTTCAGCCCTCCTATAATTCACCCCTCCACTTT.

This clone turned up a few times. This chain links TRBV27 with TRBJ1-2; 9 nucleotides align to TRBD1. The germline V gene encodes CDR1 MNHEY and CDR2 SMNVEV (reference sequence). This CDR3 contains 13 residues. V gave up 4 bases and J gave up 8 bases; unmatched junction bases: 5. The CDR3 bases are TGTGCCAGCAGTTATTGGGACAGGGAAGGCTACACCTTC. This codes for CASSYWDREGYTF.

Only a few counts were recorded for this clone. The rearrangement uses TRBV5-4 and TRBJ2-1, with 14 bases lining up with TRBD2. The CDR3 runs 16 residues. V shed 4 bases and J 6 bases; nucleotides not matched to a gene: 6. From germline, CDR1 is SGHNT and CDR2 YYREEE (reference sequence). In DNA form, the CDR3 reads TGTGCCAGCAGCCAAGGGGGGACTAGCGGGGGCAATGAGCAGTTCTTC. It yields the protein CASSQGGTSGGNEQFF. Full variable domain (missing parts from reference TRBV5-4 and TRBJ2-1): ETGVTQSPTHLIKTRGQQVTLRCSSQSGHNTVSWYQQALGQGPQFIFQYYREEENGRGNFPPRFSGLQFPNYSSELNVNALELDDSALYLCASSQGGTSGGNEQFFGPGTRLTVL.

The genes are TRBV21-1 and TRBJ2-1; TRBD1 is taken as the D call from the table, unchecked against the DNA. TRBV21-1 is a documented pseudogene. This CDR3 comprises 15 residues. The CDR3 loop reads CASSKGAGRINEQFF. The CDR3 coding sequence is TGTGCCAGCAGCAAAGGGGCAGGGCGGATAAATGAGCAGTTCTTC.

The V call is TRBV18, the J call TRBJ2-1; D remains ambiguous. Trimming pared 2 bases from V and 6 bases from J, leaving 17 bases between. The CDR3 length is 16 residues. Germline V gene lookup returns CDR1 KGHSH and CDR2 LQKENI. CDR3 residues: CASSPNSGSMGNEQFF. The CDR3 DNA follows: TGTGCCAGCTCACCAAATTCTGGGTCCATGGGCAATGAGCAGTTCTTC.

The DNA of the CDR3 is TGCAGCGTTGTCAATCCCCTCGCCGAAAAAAACATTCAGTACTTC. Protein product: CSVVNPLAEKNIQYF. The gene calls are TRBV29-1 and TRBJ2-4; D unresolved. Germline lookup yields CDR1 SQVTM and CDR2 ANQGSEA. The CDR3 totals 15 residues. V was clipped by 4 bases and J by 4 bases, with 17 bases between them.

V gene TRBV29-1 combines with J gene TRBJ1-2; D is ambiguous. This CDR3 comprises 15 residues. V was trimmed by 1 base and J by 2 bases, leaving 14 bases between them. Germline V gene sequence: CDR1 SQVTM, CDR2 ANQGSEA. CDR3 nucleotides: TGCAGCGTTGAAGGTCGATGGAGCGGAAACTATGGCTACACCTTC. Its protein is CSVEGRWSGNYGYTF.

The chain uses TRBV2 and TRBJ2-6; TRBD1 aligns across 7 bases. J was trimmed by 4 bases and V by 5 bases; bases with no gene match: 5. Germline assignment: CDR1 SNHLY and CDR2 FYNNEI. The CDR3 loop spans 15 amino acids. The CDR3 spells CASSPRQGGANVLTF. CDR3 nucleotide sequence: TGTGCCAGCAGTCCCCGACAGGGAGGGGCCAACGTCCTGACTTTC.

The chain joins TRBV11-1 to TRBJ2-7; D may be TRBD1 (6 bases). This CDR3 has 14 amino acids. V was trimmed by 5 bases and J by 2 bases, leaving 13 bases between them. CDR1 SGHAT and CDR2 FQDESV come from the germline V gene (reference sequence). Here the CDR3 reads CASSGHREPYEQYF. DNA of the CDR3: TGTGCCAGCAGCGGTCACAGGGAGCCCTACGAGCAGTACTTC.

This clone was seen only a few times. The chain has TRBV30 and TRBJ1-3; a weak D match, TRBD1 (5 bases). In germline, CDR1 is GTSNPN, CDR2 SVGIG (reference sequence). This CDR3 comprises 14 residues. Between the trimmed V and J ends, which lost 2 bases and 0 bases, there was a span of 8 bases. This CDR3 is CAWSTGLSGNTIYF. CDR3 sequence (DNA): TGTGCCTGGAGTACAGGACTCTCTGGAAACACCATATATTTT.

The CDR3 is CASSPRQGYSYEQYF. The DNA for the CDR3 is TGTGCCAGCAGCCCGAGACAGGGCTACTCCTACGAGCAGTACTTC. The chain employs TRBV14 and TRBJ2-7; 7 nucleotides match TRBD1. CDR1 SGHDN and CDR2 FVKESK come from the germline V gene. Germline trimming cut 4 bases from V and 0 bases from J; bases unmatched to any gene: 6. CDR3 size: 15 residues.

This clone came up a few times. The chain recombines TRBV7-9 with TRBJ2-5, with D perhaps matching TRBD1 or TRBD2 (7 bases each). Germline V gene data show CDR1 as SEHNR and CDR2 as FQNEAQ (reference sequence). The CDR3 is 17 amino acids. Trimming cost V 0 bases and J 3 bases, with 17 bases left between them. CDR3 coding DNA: TGTGCCAGCAGCTTAGCGCGGACAGGTCGGGGGGAAGAGACCCAGTACTTC. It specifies CASSLARTGRGEETQYF.

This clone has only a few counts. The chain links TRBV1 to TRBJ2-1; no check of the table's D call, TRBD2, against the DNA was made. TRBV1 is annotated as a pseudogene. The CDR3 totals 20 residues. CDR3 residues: CTSSQDPCDSGRYCYNEQFF. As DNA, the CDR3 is TGCACCAGCAGCCAAGATCCTTGTGATAGCGGGAGATACTGCTACAATGAGCAGTTCTTC.

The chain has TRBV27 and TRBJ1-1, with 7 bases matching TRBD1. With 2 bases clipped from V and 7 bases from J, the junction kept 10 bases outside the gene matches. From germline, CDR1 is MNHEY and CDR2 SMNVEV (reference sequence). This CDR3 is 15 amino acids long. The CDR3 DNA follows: TGTGCCAGCAGTTTAGTGGCGAGGGGGCTGGGTGAAGCTTTCTTT. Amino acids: CASSLVARGLGEAFF.

DNA for the CDR3: TGTGCCAGCAGTACTCCGGGACTAGCGGGCTACGAGCAGTACTTC. Translated, it gives CASSTPGLAGYEQYF. V and J are TRBV28 and TRBJ2-7; TRBD2 agrees at 12 bases. CDR1 and CDR2 from the germline V gene are MDHEN and SYDVKM. Trimming cost V 5 bases and J 3 bases; bases outside gene matches: 5. The length of the CDR3 is 15 residues.